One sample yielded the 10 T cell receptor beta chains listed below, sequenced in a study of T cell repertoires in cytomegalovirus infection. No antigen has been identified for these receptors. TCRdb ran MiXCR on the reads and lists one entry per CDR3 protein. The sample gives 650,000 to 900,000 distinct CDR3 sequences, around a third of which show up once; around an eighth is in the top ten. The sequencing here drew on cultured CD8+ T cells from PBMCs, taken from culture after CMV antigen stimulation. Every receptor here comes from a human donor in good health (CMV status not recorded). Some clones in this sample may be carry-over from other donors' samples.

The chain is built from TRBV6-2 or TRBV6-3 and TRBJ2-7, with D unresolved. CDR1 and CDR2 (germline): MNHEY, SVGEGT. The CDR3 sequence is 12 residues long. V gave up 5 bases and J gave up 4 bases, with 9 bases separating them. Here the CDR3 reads CASSTDLYEQYV. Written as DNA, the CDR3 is TGTGCCAGCAGTACAGACCTTTACGAGCAGTACGTC.

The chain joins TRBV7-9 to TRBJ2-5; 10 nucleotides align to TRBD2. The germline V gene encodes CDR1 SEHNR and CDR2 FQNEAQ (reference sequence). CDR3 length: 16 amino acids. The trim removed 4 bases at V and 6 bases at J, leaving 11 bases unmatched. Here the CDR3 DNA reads TGTGCCAGCAGCTCAACCGAGCGGGGGGGCGGACAGACCCAGTACTTC. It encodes CASSSTERGGGQTQYF.

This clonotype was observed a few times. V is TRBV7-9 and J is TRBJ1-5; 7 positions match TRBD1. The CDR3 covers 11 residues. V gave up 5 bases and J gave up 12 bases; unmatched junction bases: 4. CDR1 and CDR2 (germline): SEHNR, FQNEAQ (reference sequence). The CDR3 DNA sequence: TGTGCCAGCAGCAAAGGGACAGACCAGCATTTT. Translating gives CASSKGTDQHF. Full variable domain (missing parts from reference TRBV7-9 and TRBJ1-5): DTGVSQNPRHKITKRGQNVTFRCDPISEHNRLYWYRQTLGQGPEFLTYFQNEAQLEKSRLLSDRFSAERPKGSFSTLEIQRTEQGDSAMYLCASSKGTDQHFGDGTRLSIL.

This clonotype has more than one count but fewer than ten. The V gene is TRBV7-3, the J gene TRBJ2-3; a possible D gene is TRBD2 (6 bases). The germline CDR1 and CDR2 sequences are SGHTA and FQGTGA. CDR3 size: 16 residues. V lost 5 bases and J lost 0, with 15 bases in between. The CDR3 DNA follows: TGTGCCAGCAGCCCTCAAAGACTAGAGAGCACAGATACGCAGTATTTT. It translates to CASSPQRLESTDTQYF.

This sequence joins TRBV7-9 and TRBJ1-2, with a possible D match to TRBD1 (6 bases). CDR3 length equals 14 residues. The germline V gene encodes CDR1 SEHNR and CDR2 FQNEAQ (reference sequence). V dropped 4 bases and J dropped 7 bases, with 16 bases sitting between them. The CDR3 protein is CASSSRGSVFGYTF. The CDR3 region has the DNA TGTGCCAGCAGCTCCAGGGGCTCTGTTTTTGGCTACACCTTC.

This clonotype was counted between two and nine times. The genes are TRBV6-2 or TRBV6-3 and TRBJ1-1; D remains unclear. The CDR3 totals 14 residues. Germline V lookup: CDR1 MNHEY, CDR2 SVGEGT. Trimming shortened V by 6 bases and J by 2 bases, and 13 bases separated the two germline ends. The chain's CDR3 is CASRWSDLNTEAFF. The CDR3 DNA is TGTGCCAGCAGATGGTCCGACCTAAACACTGAAGCTTTCTTT.

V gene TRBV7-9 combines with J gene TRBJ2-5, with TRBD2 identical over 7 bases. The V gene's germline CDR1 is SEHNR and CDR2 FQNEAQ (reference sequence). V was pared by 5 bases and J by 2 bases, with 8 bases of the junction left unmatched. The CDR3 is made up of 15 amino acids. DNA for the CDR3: TGTGCCAGCAGCGCCCTTTACGGGGGGCAAGAGACCCAGTACTTC. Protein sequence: CASSALYGGQETQYF.

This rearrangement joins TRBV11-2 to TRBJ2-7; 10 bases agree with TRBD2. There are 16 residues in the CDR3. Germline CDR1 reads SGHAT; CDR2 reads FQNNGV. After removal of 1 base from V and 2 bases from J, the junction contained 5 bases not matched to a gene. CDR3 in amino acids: CASSLAGTSGAYEQYV. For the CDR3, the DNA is TGTGCCAGCAGCTTAGCGGGAACTAGCGGGGCCTACGAGCAGTACGTC.

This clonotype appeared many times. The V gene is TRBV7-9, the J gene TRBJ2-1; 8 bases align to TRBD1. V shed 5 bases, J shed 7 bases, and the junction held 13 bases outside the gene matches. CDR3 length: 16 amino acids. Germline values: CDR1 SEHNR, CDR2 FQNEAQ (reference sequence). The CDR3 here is CASSKGQAFIENEQFF. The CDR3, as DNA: TGTGCCAGCAGCAAGGGACAGGCCTTTATTGAGAATGAGCAGTTCTTC.

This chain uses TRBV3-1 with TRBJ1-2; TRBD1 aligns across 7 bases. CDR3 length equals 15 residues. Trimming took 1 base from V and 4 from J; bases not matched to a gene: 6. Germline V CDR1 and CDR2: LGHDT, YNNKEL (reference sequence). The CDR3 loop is CASSQAQGTTYGYTF. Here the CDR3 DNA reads TGTGCCAGCAGCCAAGCACAGGGGACTACCTATGGCTACACCTTC.